Following are 10 T cell receptor beta chains from one sample sequenced in a study of Tregs in tolerant kidney transplant recipients (dated by TCRdb to between 2017 and 2020). To prepare the library, the immunoSEQ multiplex PCR assay was applied. TCRdb took this table from immuneACCESS and kept in-frame rearrangements with V and J called. Such tables lack part of the clones; where checked against another copy, unresolved V genes explain under half of the gap, and the rest is unexplained. The sample contains about 88,000 clones, 90% to 95% of them found a single time. In total, the top ten clones hold roughly 5% of the sample. Sequencing was performed on CD8+ T cells from blood. The receptors shown here come from a human donor in good health.

The CDR3, as DNA: TGTGCCAGCAGCGTAGCGGCCACAGGGCCCACCGGGGAGCTGTTTTTT. This translates into CASSVAATGPTGELFF. The chain employs TRBV9 and TRBJ2-2; possibly TRBD1 for D (6 bases). The CDR3 runs 16 residues. Germline assignment: CDR1 SGDLS and CDR2 YYNGEE. Trimming cost V 0 bases and J 4 bases, with 13 bases left between them.

The chain couples TRBV9 to TRBJ2-1; D might be TRBD2 (5 bases). Germline V gene data show CDR1 as SGDLS and CDR2 as YYNGEE. This CDR3 is built from 11 residues. Between the trimmed V and J ends, which lost 4 bases and 9 bases, there was a span of 8 bases. CDR3 coding DNA: TGTGCCAGCAGCTTCCGGGGTGAGCAGTTCTTC. It yields the protein CASSFRGEQFF. The complete variable domain, with remaining parts taken from reference TRBV9 and TRBJ2-1, reads DSGVTQTPKHLITATGQRVTLRCSPRSGDLSVYWYQQSLDQGLQFLIQYYNGEERAKGNILERFSAQQFPDLHSELNLSSLELGDSALYFCASSFRGEQFFGPGTRLTVL.

This chain joins TRBV27 and TRBJ1-5; 7 bases align to TRBD1. Losses at the gene ends were 8 bases for V and 6 bases for J; bases not matched to a gene: 7. The CDR3 extends over 13 amino acids. Per germline, CDR1 MNHEY and CDR2 SMNVEV (reference sequence). The CDR3: CASWGGGLQPQHF. The CDR3 coding sequence is TGTGCCAGCTGGGGAGGGGGCCTTCAGCCCCAGCATTTT.

This clone was seen just once. The rearrangement links TRBV7-9 to TRBJ2-4; 8 bases are shared with TRBD1. The junction had 5 bases not matched to a gene; V was cut back by 0 bases and J by 4 bases. Germline CDR1 SEHNR, CDR2 FQNEAQ (reference sequence). This CDR3 has 16 residues. The CDR3 loop reads CASSLARGRAKNIQYF. CDR3 nucleotides: TGTGCCAGCAGCTTAGCCAGGGGGCGCGCAAAAAACATTCAGTACTTC.

The chain's CDR3 is CATSSSRDSYYGYTF. In nucleotides, the CDR3 is TGTGCCACCAGCAGTAGCCGGGACAGCTACTATGGCTACACCTTC. The V and J genes are TRBV15 and TRBJ1-2; 7 nucleotides agree with TRBD1. Germline V lookup: CDR1 LNHNV, CDR2 YYDKDF (reference sequence). The CDR3 consists of 15 residues. Trimming removed 3 bases from V and 3 bases from J; junction bases left unmatched: 7.

This clone was seen a few times. The chain is built from TRBV2 and TRBJ1-6; tentatively, D is TRBD1 (6 bases). Trimming cost V 9 bases and J 0 bases, with 12 bases left between them. This CDR3 spans 15 amino acids. CDR1 and CDR2 (germline): SNHLY, FYNNEI. CDR3 region: CASWEDSSYNSPLHF. Here the CDR3 DNA reads TGTGCCAGTTGGGAGGACAGCTCCTATAATTCACCCCTCCACTTT. The whole variable domain, remainder taken from reference TRBV2 and TRBJ1-6, is EPEVTQTPSHQVTQMGQEVILRCVPISNHLYFYWYRQILGQKVEFLVSFYNNEISEKSEIFDDQFSVERPDGSNFTLKIRSTKLEDSAMYFCASWEDSSYNSPLHFGNGTRLTVT.

V usage is TRBV9 and J usage is TRBJ2-1; D is unclear. The CDR3 spans 15 residues. Germline V gene sequence: CDR1 SGDLS, CDR2 YYNGEE. V was pared by 4 bases and J by 5 bases, with 16 bases between. CDR3 sequence: CASSPFKTSHNEQFF. CDR3 bases: TGTGCCAGCAGCCCTTTCAAAACTTCCCACAATGAGCAGTTCTTC.

This chain joins TRBV6-5 and TRBJ2-4, with no clear D. From germline, CDR1 is MNHEY and CDR2 SVGAGI. CDR3 size: 14 residues. The V end lost 4 bases, the J end lost 9 bases, and 16 bases lay between the germline ends. This CDR3 reads CASSSRRAGFIQYF. For the CDR3, the DNA is TGTGCCAGCAGTTCCCGACGGGCCGGATTCATTCAGTACTTC.

This chain connects TRBV10-3 to TRBJ2-5, with D possibly being TRBD1 or TRBD2 (5 bases each). Per the germline V gene, CDR1 is ENHRY and CDR2 is SYGVKD. The CDR3 runs 18 residues. The V end lost 3 bases, the J end lost 2 bases, and 22 bases lay between the germline ends. CDR3 amino acids: CAISDPGRIGGLQETQYF. Written as DNA, the CDR3 is TGTGCCATCAGTGATCCTGGACGTATTGGGGGATTACAAGAGACCCAGTACTTC.

The chain carries TRBV6-6 and TRBJ2-5, with 7 bases fitting TRBD1. Germline V gene data show CDR1 as MNHNY and CDR2 as SVGAGI (reference sequence). This CDR3 region has 14 residues. With V trimmed by 6 bases and J by 5 bases, 9 bases remained unmatched. The CDR3 coding sequence is TGTGCCAGCAGCTACAGGGGCTCGGGGGAGACCCAGTACTTC. Translating it yields CASSYRGSGETQYF.